Listed below are T cell receptor beta chains from one sample, sequenced in a study of cytomegalovirus exposure and HLA in healthy donors. The protocol was immunoSEQ multiplex PCR, while the TCRdb copy is restricted to in-frame clones and leaves out a portion. The table has 45,000 or so clones, about 78% seen once. What was sequenced was PBMCs. The receptor source for this set is a woman in her 30s in good health and CMV-seronegative. The CDR3 runs from the conserved cysteine through the conserved F or W. Fields, in order: J gene, D gene, clone size, V gene, CDR3 DNA, CDR3 protein. A D gene is named only where the DNA matches it firmly. Not every row has a clone size; where given, it reads once, few, many or a size class.

>TRBJ1-5|NA|NA|TRBV19
TGTGCCAGTAGTTTCGCAGGGGCTCAGCCCCAGCATTTT
CASSFAGAQPQHF
>TRBJ1-1|TRBD1|once|TRBV5-6
TGTGCCAGCAGCTCTCTGGGGACAGAGAAAGCTTTCTTT
CASSSLGTEKAFF
>TRBJ2-5|NA|NA|TRBV6-1
TGTGCCAGCAGGGGAGTTGGAGAGACCCAGTACTTC
CASRGVGETQYF
>TRBJ1-6|NA|NA|TRBV25-1
TGTGCCAGCAGTGAATATCAGGGTTTTTCACCCCTCCACTTT
CASSEYQGFSPLHF
>TRBJ2-7|TRBD1|NA|TRBV30
TGTGCCCTCGGACAGGCGCCGTTCTACGAGCAGTACTTC
CALGQAPFYEQYF
>TRBJ2-1|NA|NA|TRBV6-5
TGTGCCAGCAGTCGTCCACAGGTAGGCGGCAATGAGCAGTTCTTC
CASSRPQVGGNEQFF
>TRBJ2-7|NA|once|TRBV5-1
TGCGCCAGCAGCTTGTTCGGGGAATCCTACGAGCAGTACTTC
CASSLFGESYEQYF
>TRBJ1-1|NA|NA|TRBV5-1
TGCGCCAGCAGCATTGAGGGTTATCTCTCTGAAGCTTTCTTT
CASSIEGYLSEAFF
>TRBJ1-1|TRBD1|NA|TRBV5-1
TGCGCCAGCAGCTTGGGGACAGGGGGGGCCACTGAAGCTTTCTTT
CASSLGTGGATEAFF
>TRBJ1-1|TRBD1|NA|TRBV11-2
TGTGCCAGCAGCTTGGACAGGGGAGGGACTGAAGCTTTCTTT
CASSLDRGGTEAFF
>TRBJ1-1|NA|once|TRBV30
TGTGCCTGGAGCCGTAGAACTGAAGCTTTCTTT
CAWSRRTEAFF
>TRBJ1-6|TRBD1|NA|TRBV25-1
TGTGCCAGCACCCTGACAGGGAAGAATTCACCCCTCCACTTT
CASTLTGKNSPLHF
>TRBJ2-3|TRBD2|NA|TRBV5-1
TGCGCCAGCAGCTTCAGCGGGGCCGATAGCACAGATACGCAGTATTTT
CASSFSGADSTDTQYF
>TRBJ2-3|NA|NA|TRBV19
TGTGCCAGTAGCCTAATAAGCACAGATACGCAGTATTTT
CASSLISTDTQYF
>TRBJ2-2|TRBD1|NA|TRBV29-1
TGCAGCGTTGCGGGACAGGATTTGGCCGGGGAGCTGTTTTTT
CSVAGQDLAGELFF
>TRBJ1-4|NA|NA|TRBV28
TGTGCCAGCAGTTTGTACAGGCATTCGAATGAAAAACTGTTTTTT
CASSLYRHSNEKLFF
>TRBJ2-1|TRBD1|NA|TRBV28
TGTGCCAGCAGTCTCCAACAGGGGAATCAGTTCTTC
CASSLQQGNQFF
>TRBJ1-1|NA|NA|TRBV5-1
TGCGCCAGCAGCTACACAAGGAACACTGAAGCTTTCTTT
CASSYTRNTEAFF
>TRBJ2-5|NA|NA|TRBV6-5
TGTGCCAGCAGTTACGGAGGGAGGCAGACCCAGTACTTC
CASSYGGRQTQYF
>TRBJ1-1|NA|NA|TRBV7-6
TGTGCCAGCAGCCCTCCAGGGGTGGCTGAAGCTTTCTTT
CASSPPGVAEAFF
>TRBJ2-7|NA|NA|TRBV1
TGCACCAGCAGCCAATTGGCGGGTATCTCATTCGAGCAGTACTTC
CTSSQLAGISFEQYF
>TRBJ1-2|TRBD1|NA|TRBV5-6
TGTGCCAGCAGCGAGGACAGGTACTATGGCTACACCTTC
CASSEDRYYGYTF
>TRBJ2-1|TRBD2|NA|TRBV5-1
TGCGCCAGCAGCTTTAGCGGGAGCTCCTACAATGAGCAGTTCTTC
CASSFSGSSYNEQFF
>TRBJ2-7|TRBD1|NA|TRBV6-6
TGTGCCAGACGGGACAGGGTGTCCTACGAGCAGTACTTC
CARRDRVSYEQYF
>TRBJ2-4|NA|few|TRBV4-1
TGCGCCAAGGAGGACAAAAACATTCAGTACTTC
CAKEDKNIQYF
>TRBJ1-3|NA|NA|TRBV6-5
TGTGCCAGCAGCCGACAGTGGAGCTCTGGAAACACCATATATTTT
CASSRQWSSGNTIYF
>TRBJ2-7|TRBD1|few|TRBV6-8
TGTGCCAGCAGTGGAGGACAGGCCAGCTCCTACGAGCAGTACTTC
CASSGGQASSYEQYF
>TRBJ2-7|TRBD1|medium-sized|TRBV6-1
TGTGCCAGCAGTGAGGAAGAGGGGACAGGGGCCTACGAGCAGTACTTC
CASSEEEGTGAYEQYF
>TRBJ1-5|NA|NA|TRBV18
TGTGCCAGCTCACCCGGGGGAGGGAACCAGCCCCAGCATTTT
CASSPGGGNQPQHF
>TRBJ1-5|NA|NA|TRBV27
TGTGCCAGCAGTTTAAGTCGAGATCCCGTCAAGCCCCAGCATTTT
CASSLSRDPVKPQHF
>TRBJ2-3|NA|NA|TRBV6-4
TGTGCCAGCAGTGACGCAGGGGACACAGATACGCAGTATTTT
CASSDAGDTDTQYF
>TRBJ2-1|TRBD2|NA|TRBV5-6
TGTGCCAGCAGCTTATACCAACTAGCGAAGAATGAGCAGTTCTTC
CASSLYQLAKNEQFF
>TRBJ1-2|NA|once|TRBV10-1
TGCGCCAGCACTGACAGGAAGTATGGCTACACCTTC
CASTDRKYGYTF
>TRBJ2-5|TRBD2|NA|TRBV5-1
TGCGCCAGCAGCTTGGTACCGGGAGGGACCGTGGAGACCCAGTACTTC
CASSLVPGGTVETQYF
>TRBJ2-5|NA|NA|TRBV6-1
TGTGCCAGCACCCCGACAGGTTTAGAGACCCAGTACTTC
CASTPTGLETQYF
>TRBJ2-3|NA|NA|TRBV7-9
TGTTCCAGCAGCCCGATAGACCGGGGTACGCAGTATTTT
CSSSPIDRGTQYF
>TRBJ1-5|NA|once|TRBV18
TGTGCCAGCTCACCGGCGGGGCAGGATCAGCCCCAGCATTTT
CASSPAGQDQPQHF
>TRBJ2-1|TRBD2|once|TRBV5-1
TGCGCCAGCAGCGACACCCCGGGACTAGCTATCCGTGAGCAGTTCTTC
CASSDTPGLAIREQFF
>TRBJ2-5|NA|NA|TRBV5-5
TGTGCCAGCTCTTCTGAGACCCAGTACTTC
CASSSETQYF
>TRBJ1-3|NA|NA|TRBV6-1
TGTGCCAGCAGTCAACTGGGTTACAGGAGAAACACCATATATTTT
CASSQLGYRRNTIYF
>TRBJ1-4|NA|NA|TRBV27
TGTGCCAGCAGTGGAGGGGCTAATGAAAAACTGTTTTTT
CASSGGANEKLFF
>TRBJ2-1|NA|NA|TRBV15
TGTGCCACCCGTGGGGGGAGCTCCTACAATGAGCAGTTCTTC
CATRGGSSYNEQFF
>TRBJ1-5|NA|once|TRBV19
TGTGCCAGTAAAGAAGGTCAGGGTAATCAGCCCCAGCATTTT
CASKEGQGNQPQHF